These 9 T cell receptor beta chains came from one sample sequenced in a study of beta chain features in type 1 diabetes. Every bit of the isolated RNA underwent reverse transcription, so sequencing read expressed TCRB transcripts. The protocol was immunoSEQ multiplex PCR, while the TCRdb copy is restricted to in-frame clones and leaves out a portion. This sample carries around 250,000 clones, 27% of them seen once, and the ten largest clones take more than 3%. Sequencing was performed on central memory CD4+ T cells from blood. The origin of the receptors is a man aged 30 to 45 in good health.

Remarks on this clone: Other DNA sequences in the same sample also yield this CDR3. This rearrangement joins TRBV29-1 to TRBJ2-3, with 15 nucleotides matching TRBD2. The CDR3 has 15 residues. Germline V gene lookup returns CDR1 SQVTM and CDR2 ANQGSEA. V was pared by 6 bases and J by 4 bases, with 5 bases of the junction left unmatched. The CDR3 region has the DNA TGCAGCGTCCTAGGACTAGCGGGAGGGCCAGATACGCAGTATTTT. It yields the protein CSVLGLAGGPDTQYF.

V and J are TRBV30 and TRBJ1-6, with 8 nucleotides matching TRBD1. With V trimmed by 2 bases and J by 15 bases, 18 bases remained unmatched. Germline V CDR1 and CDR2: GTSNPN, SVGIG (reference sequence). The length of the CDR3 is 16 residues. CDR3 sequence: CAWSPTFTRGRFNLHF. DNA of the CDR3: TGTGCCTGGAGTCCCACTTTTACCAGGGGGCGCTTCAACCTCCACTTT.

This chain joins TRBV15 and TRBJ1-2; no definite D call. The CDR3 totals 15 residues. Trimming took off 3 bases at V and 2 bases at J, with 13 bases between the two ends. Germline lookup yields CDR1 LNHNV and CDR2 YYDKDF (reference sequence). CDR3 amino acids: CATSSRNRANYGYTF. CDR3 bases: TGTGCCACCAGCAGCAGGAATCGGGCAAACTATGGCTACACCTTC.

The chain links TRBV30 to TRBJ2-7, with D possibly matching TRBD1 (5 bases). Trimming removed 4 bases at V and 2 bases at J, with 15 bases between. The CDR3 is made up of 14 amino acids. Germline CDR1 is GTSNPN and CDR2 is SVGIG (reference sequence). As DNA, the CDR3 is TGTGCCTGGAAGAATAGGGGCTCCACCTACGAGCAGTACTTC. This gives the protein CAWKNRGSTYEQYF.

The V call is TRBV7-2, the J call TRBJ2-7; 7 bases line up with TRBD2. The germline gives CDR1 SGHTA, CDR2 FQGNSA. This CDR3 comprises 15 residues. V was pared by 4 bases and J by 3 bases, with 9 bases of the junction left unmatched. The CDR3 DNA reads TGTGCCAGCAGCTCAACCTTAGCGGGCCTCTACGAGCAGTACTTC. Translated, it gives CASSSTLAGLYEQYF.

CDR3 DNA sequence: TGCAGCGTTGATCGGGAGTCGTGGGAGACCCAGTACTTC. This sequence encodes CSVDRESWETQYF. V gene TRBV29-1 combines with J gene TRBJ2-5; TRBD2 might be the D (6 bases). Germline V CDR1 and CDR2: SQVTM, ANQGSEA. CDR3 length: 13 amino acids. V was cut by 3 bases and J by 5 bases, with 13 bases left in between.

The chain is built from TRBV19 and TRBJ2-1, with unresolved D. The CDR3 extends over 13 amino acids. The V gene lost 4 bases and the J gene lost 8 bases, with 12 bases spanning the gap. Germline lookup yields CDR1 LNHDA and CDR2 SQIVND (reference sequence). CDR3 region: CASSNRQGDEQFF. CDR3 DNA sequence: TGTGCCAGTAGTAATAGACAAGGCGATGAGCAGTTCTTC. The full variable domain, its missing parts supplied by reference TRBV19 and TRBJ2-1, is DGGITQSPKYLFRKEGQNVTLSCEQNLNHDAMYWYRQDPGQGLRLIYYSQIVNDFQKGDIAEGYSVSREKKESFPLTVTSAQKNPTAFYLCASSNRQGDEQFFGPGTRLTVL.

The rearrangement links TRBV7-6 to TRBJ2-3; 9 bases map to TRBD1. The junction had 5 bases not matched to a gene; V was cut back by 4 bases and J by 3 bases. CDR3 size: 15 residues. The germline gives CDR1 SGHVS, CDR2 FNYEAQ. CDR3 loop: CASSYSGQGTDTQYF. The CDR3 nucleotides read TGTGCCAGCAGCTACTCCGGACAGGGGACAGATACGCAGTATTTT.

The chain recombines TRBV5-6 with TRBJ2-1; possibly TRBD2 for D (5 bases). V gave up 3 bases and J gave up 7 bases, with 14 bases separating them. CDR3 length equals 14 residues. Germline V gene data show CDR1 as SGHDT and CDR2 as YYEEEE. This chain's CDR3 is CASSWRGPGNEQFF. DNA for the CDR3: TGTGCCAGCAGCTGGAGAGGGCCTGGGAATGAGCAGTTCTTC. Based on the CDR3 plus reference TRBV5-6 and TRBJ2-1, the full variable domain is DAGVTQSPTHLIKTRGQQVTLRCSPKSGHDTVSWYQQALGQGPQFIFQYYEEEERQRGNFPDRFSGHQFPNYSSELNVNALLLGDSALYLCASSWRGPGNEQFFGPGTRLTVL.